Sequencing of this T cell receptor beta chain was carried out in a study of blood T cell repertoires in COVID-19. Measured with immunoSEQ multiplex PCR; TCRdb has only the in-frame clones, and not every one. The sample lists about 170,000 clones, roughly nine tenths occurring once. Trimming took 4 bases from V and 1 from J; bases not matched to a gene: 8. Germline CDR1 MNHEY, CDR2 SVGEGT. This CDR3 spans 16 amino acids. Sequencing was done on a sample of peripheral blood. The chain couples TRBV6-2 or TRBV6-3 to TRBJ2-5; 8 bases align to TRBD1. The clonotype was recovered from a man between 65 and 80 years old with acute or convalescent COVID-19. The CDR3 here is CASSWGQVTLQETQYF. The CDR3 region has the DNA TGTGCCAGCAGTTGGGGACAGGTGACACTCCAAGAGACCCAGTACTTC.